This note documents a single TCR beta chain sequence. Its antigen is not known. This sample is drawn from a study of OX40 agonist ivuxolimab in advanced cancers. Study details: Melanoma, hepatocellular carcinoma, head and neck or renal cell cancer occurred in dose-escalation patients. Regarding the study as a whole: Specificity for antigen went undetermined in the expanded peripheral T cells. At 0.1 to 3.0 mg/kg and by week 6, clonal expansion occurred in CD4+ and CD8+ blood T cells.

Measured with immunoSEQ multiplex PCR; TCRdb has only the in-frame clones, and not every one. The data contain some 48,000 clones, around nine tenths of them singletons. There are 15 residues in the CDR3. Trimming shortened V by 3 bases and J by 0 bases, and 12 bases separated the two germline ends. From germline, CDR1 is SGDLS and CDR2 YYNGEE. The chain links TRBV9 to TRBJ1-1, with unresolved D. The sequence was obtained from an adult with an advanced solid tumor such as melanoma, head and neck, liver or kidney cancer. Specimen: CD4+ or CD8+ T cells sorted from blood, collected in a trial of the OX40 agonist ivuxolimab. The CDR3 DNA reads TGTGCCAGCAGCGCCGGCGGTCAGTTGAACACTGAAGCTTTCTTT. Its protein product is CASSAGGQLNTEAFF.